The 27 T cell receptor beta chains reported below all come from one sample, sequenced in a study of cytomegalovirus exposure and HLA in healthy donors. The PCR used 60 Vbeta and 13 Jbeta primers. Profiling relied on immunoSEQ multiplex PCR, and the TCRdb table lists in-frame clones only, not all of them. The sample gives more than 130,000 clones, 60% to 80% of which show up once; roughly 4.7% is in the top ten. Sequenced: PBMCs. Source of these receptors: a male donor in good health and CMV-seronegative.

The chain recombines TRBV27 with TRBJ2-7; 9 positions match TRBD1. With V trimmed by 4 bases and J by 0 bases, 1 base remained unmatched. Per the germline V gene, CDR1 is MNHEY and CDR2 is SMNVEV (reference sequence). There are 14 residues in the CDR3. The CDR3, as DNA: TGTGCCAGCAGTTACAGGGGGCGCTCCTACGAGCAGTACTTC. This encodes CASSYRGRSYEQYF.

This clone was detected only a few times. This chain joins TRBV5-6 and TRBJ2-7; TRBD1 is a possible D gene (5 bases). The germline gives CDR1 SGHDT, CDR2 YYEEEE. This CDR3 comprises 13 residues. V lost 4 bases to trimming and J lost 0 bases, with 8 bases between them. In DNA, the CDR3 is TGTGCCAGCAGCCCGCAGGGCTCCTACGAGCAGTACTTC. It translates to CASSPQGSYEQYF.

The CDR3 nucleotides are TGTGCCAGCAGCCGTCCGCAGGGATATGCGGAATCGCCACGGGAGCAGTTCTTC. It is translated as CASSRPQGYAESPREQFF. The V gene is TRBV7-2, the J gene TRBJ2-1, with D perhaps TRBD1 (5 bases). CDR1 and CDR2 (germline): SGHTA, FQGNSA. This CDR3 comprises 18 residues. The V end lost 5 bases, the J end lost 10 bases, and 30 bases lay between the germline ends.

The chain employs TRBV5-8 and TRBJ1-2; D is possibly TRBD1 (6 bases). Deletions cut 5 bases from V and 2 bases from J, with 13 bases between. CDR3 length: 14 amino acids. Germline lookup yields CDR1 SGHTS and CDR2 YDEGEE. Here the CDR3 reads CASSFDDRNYGYTF. CDR3 sequence (DNA): TGTGCCAGCAGTTTCGACGACAGGAACTATGGCTACACCTTC.

The sample holds a few counts of this clone. The chain has TRBV11-3 and TRBJ2-3, with a possible D match to TRBD2 (6 bases). Germline V gene data show CDR1 as SGHNT and CDR2 as YENEEA. This CDR3 contains 15 residues. V dropped 0 bases and J dropped 4 bases, with 11 bases sitting between them. CDR3 region: CASSLDGGGADTQYF. CDR3 nucleotide sequence: TGTGCCAGCAGCTTAGACGGGGGAGGCGCAGATACGCAGTATTTT.

The chain is built from TRBV30 and TRBJ1-6; D possibly corresponds to TRBD1 (6 bases). Between the trimmed V and J ends, which lost 3 bases and 8 bases, there was a span of 17 bases. This CDR3 comprises 15 residues. Per the germline V gene, CDR1 is GTSNPN and CDR2 is SVGIG (reference sequence). The CDR3 region has the DNA TGTGCCTGGAGGGTACCCGGGGGGGCCGATTCACCCCTCCACTTT. This sequence encodes CAWRVPGGADSPLHF.

The CDR3 loop reads CASSQDVPSGGYNEQFF. The CDR3 nucleotides read TGTGCCAGCAGCCAAGATGTTCCTAGCGGGGGGTACAATGAGCAGTTCTTC. The chain links TRBV4-2 to TRBJ2-1; 11 bases are a match to TRBD2. The CDR3 runs to 17 residues. Germline loops: CDR1 LGHNA, CDR2 YNFKEQ. Losses at the gene ends were 0 bases for V and 4 bases for J; bases not matched to a gene: 5.

This clone appeared once. The chain couples TRBV7-8 to TRBJ1-2; no clear D gene. The CDR3 totals 13 residues. The germline gives CDR1 SGHVS, CDR2 FQNEAQ. V was shortened by 5 bases and J by 8 bases, with 15 bases between the two germline ends. As DNA, the CDR3 is TGTGCCAGCAGCCCCCACCCCCGGTTAGGCTACACCTTC. This gives the protein CASSPHPRLGYTF.

This chain uses TRBV6-1 with TRBJ1-4, with D uncertain. V lost 4 bases and J lost 7, with 10 bases in between. This CDR3 is built from 13 residues. The germline V gene encodes CDR1 MNHNS and CDR2 SASEGT. The CDR3 here is CASSVEGGEKLFF. The CDR3 DNA reads as TGTGCCAGCAGTGTTGAAGGCGGTGAAAAACTGTTTTTT.

The rearrangement uses TRBV19 and TRBJ1-6; 12 bases are shared with TRBD1. The germline CDR1 and CDR2 sequences are LNHDA and SQIVND (reference sequence). This CDR3 region has 17 residues. V dropped 5 bases and J dropped 8; count of bases not matched to a gene: 10. CDR3 nucleotides: TGTGCCAGTAGTGCTCTTTCAGGGACAGGGGGCTATTCACCCCTCCACTTT. Protein: CASSALSGTGGYSPLHF.

The chain uses TRBV30 and TRBJ1-1; D not resolved. The CDR3 runs to 13 residues. V lost 2 bases and J lost 0, with 7 bases in between. From germline, CDR1 is GTSNPN and CDR2 SVGIG (reference sequence). CDR3 region: CAWSKSLNTEAFF. The CDR3 DNA sequence: TGTGCCTGGAGTAAGAGTTTGAACACTGAAGCTTTCTTT.

V gene TRBV2 combines with J gene TRBJ2-6; D remains unclear. CDR1 SNHLY and CDR2 FYNNEI come from the germline V gene. Trimming stripped 6 bases from V and 3 bases from J, with 6 bases between. The CDR3 length is 13 residues. CDR3 protein: CASREDGANVLTF. For the CDR3, the DNA is TGTGCCAGCAGAGAGGATGGGGCCAACGTCCTGACTTTC.

The rearrangement links TRBV7-2 to TRBJ2-7; D gene unclear. The length of the CDR3 is 13 residues. Trimming took 10 bases from V and 3 from J, leaving 16 bases between them. In germline, CDR1 is SGHTA, CDR2 FQGNSA. The DNA for the CDR3 is TGTGCCACTCAATCTTCCCCCTACTACGAGCAGTACTTC. As protein: CATQSSPYYEQYF.

The J gene is TRBJ2-2, the V gene TRBV7-2; D might be TRBD1 (5 bases). Germline CDR1 is SGHTA and CDR2 is FQGNSA. Trimming shortened V by 7 bases and J by 4 bases, and 13 bases separated the two germline ends. The CDR3 extends over 14 amino acids. DNA of the CDR3: TGTGCCAGCACCCGTCGGCAGGGCACCGGGGAGCTGTTTTTT. It codes for CASTRRQGTGELFF.

The chain carries TRBV2 and TRBJ2-5; D gene uncertain. The CDR3 is 11 amino acids. From germline, CDR1 is SNHLY and CDR2 FYNNEI. The germline V and J ends were trimmed by 9 bases and 0 bases, with 5 bases remaining between them. CDR3 DNA: TGTGCCAGTCTGTACCAAGAGACCCAGTACTTC. It encodes CASLYQETQYF.

J is TRBJ2-7 and V is TRBV2; TRBD1 might be the D (6 bases). This CDR3 region has 14 residues. The germline CDR1 and CDR2 sequences are SNHLY and FYNNEI. Trimming left V 10 bases short and J 2 bases short, with 18 bases between. The CDR3 sequence is CAITPSDRPYEQYF. CDR3 coding DNA: TGTGCCATTACTCCCTCGGACAGACCCTACGAGCAGTACTTC.

This sequence joins TRBV4-2 and TRBJ1-1; no clear D. V was clipped by 0 bases and J by 1 base, with 12 bases between them. This CDR3 contains 16 residues. Looked up from germline, CDR1 is LGHNA and CDR2 is YNFKEQ. CDR3 sequence reads: CASSQDPWGANTEAFF. DNA for the CDR3: TGTGCCAGCAGCCAAGATCCCTGGGGAGCGAACACTGAAGCTTTCTTT.

This clone was recorded only once. CDR3 bases: TGTGCCAGCAGCCCTGAGGTGGGCAGGGGAGGCTACACCTTC. This translates into CASSPEVGRGGYTF. The V and J genes are TRBV7-2 and TRBJ1-2; D perhaps matches TRBD1 (6 bases). Between the trimmed V and J ends, which lost 5 bases and 8 bases, there was a span of 18 bases. There are 14 residues in the CDR3. Germline V gene sequence: CDR1 SGHTA, CDR2 FQGNSA.

This chain links TRBV6-6 with TRBJ1-2; no reliable D call. Looked up from germline, CDR1 is MNHNY and CDR2 is SVGAGI (reference sequence). Trimming removed 6 bases at V and 2 bases at J, with 16 bases between. This CDR3 contains 15 residues. CDR3 sequence reads: CASSLRSRHNYGYTF. The CDR3 DNA reads as TGTGCCAGCAGCCTTCGGTCGCGGCACAACTATGGCTACACCTTC.

CDR3 nucleotide sequence: TGCGCCAGCAGCCAAGATCACAAAGGAGCGTTTGCAACTAATGAAAAACTGTTTTTT. This gives the protein CASSQDHKGAFATNEKLFF. The chain couples TRBV4-1 to TRBJ1-4; no reliable D call. Per the germline V gene, CDR1 is MGHRA and CDR2 is YSYEKL. The CDR3 totals 19 residues. V was trimmed by 0 bases and J by 0 bases, leaving 17 bases between them.

The V and J genes are TRBV5-8 and TRBJ1-2, with unresolved D. This CDR3 comprises 13 residues. The germline CDR1 and CDR2 sequences are SGHTS and YDEGEE. Trimming removed 3 bases from V and 5 bases from J, with 11 bases in between. CDR3 bases: TGTGCCAGCAGCTGGACTATAGCGTATGGCTACACCTTC. This encodes CASSWTIAYGYTF. Combining the CDR3 with reference TRBV5-8 and TRBJ1-2 gives the whole variable domain EAGVTQSPTHLIKTRGQQATLRCSPISGHTSVYWYQQALGLGLQFLLWYDEGEERNRGNFPPRFSGRQFPNYSSELNVNALELEDSALYLCASSWTIAYGYTFGSGTRLTVV.

The chain uses TRBV2 and TRBJ1-1, with D tentatively TRBD1 (5 bases). Between the trimmed V and J ends, which lost 6 bases and 4 bases, there was a span of 9 bases. Germline CDR1 reads SNHLY; CDR2 reads FYNNEI. This CDR3 spans 12 amino acids. DNA for the CDR3: TGTGCCAGCAGCAGGGAACCCACTGAAGCTTTCTTT. As protein: CASSREPTEAFF.

The gene calls are TRBV28 and TRBJ2-7; 8 nucleotides align to TRBD1. The trim removed 11 bases at V and 7 bases at J, leaving 13 bases unmatched. The CDR3 is 13 residues long. From germline, CDR1 is MDHEN and CDR2 SYDVKM. For the CDR3, the DNA is TGTGCCTCGACCGGGACAGGTGAAACTGAGCAGTACTTC. Amino acid sequence: CASTGTGETEQYF.

The chain couples TRBV29-1 to TRBJ1-1; the match to TRBD1 covers 8 bases. This CDR3 comprises 14 residues. The germline V gene has CDR1 SQVTM and CDR2 ANQGSEA. V was pared by 7 bases and J by 3 bases, with 10 bases of the junction left unmatched. The CDR3 DNA follows: TGCAGCGGTGGCAGGGGGCGTGAGGACACTGAAGCTTTCTTT. It encodes CSGGRGREDTEAFF.

The chain couples TRBV28 to TRBJ1-2; unclear D gene. V was clipped by 7 bases and J by 4 bases, with 10 bases between them. From germline, CDR1 is MDHEN and CDR2 SYDVKM. The CDR3 spans 12 residues. The CDR3 reads CASTNGGYGYTF. The CDR3 DNA follows: TGTGCCAGCACTAACGGTGGCTATGGCTACACCTTC.

DNA of the CDR3: TGTGCCAGCAGTTACGAGGGGAACACTGAAGCTTTCTTT. As protein: CASSYEGNTEAFF. The chain is built from TRBV6-6 and TRBJ1-1, with D unresolved. From germline, CDR1 is MNHNY and CDR2 SVGAGI (reference sequence). The germline V and J ends were trimmed by 2 bases and 1 base, with 5 bases remaining between them. The CDR3 has 13 residues.

The V gene is TRBV19, the J gene TRBJ1-5, with D uncertain. CDR1 is LNHDA, CDR2 SQIVND, per germline (reference sequence). The CDR3 is 13 amino acids. Trimming took off 0 bases at V and 5 bases at J, with 5 bases between the two ends. The CDR3 DNA sequence: TGTGCCAGTAGTATAGATTCGTATCAGCCCCAGCATTTT. Its translation: CASSIDSYQPQHF.